A selection of T cell receptor beta chains follows, all from one sample in a study of Graves' ophthalmopathy and Graves' hyperthyroidism. TCRdb analysed the multiplex PCR reads with MiXCR anew, one entry per CDR3 protein. This table holds some 150,000 distinct CDR3 sequences, roughly two fifths found once. Material for sequencing was peripheral blood. These receptors were obtained from a young man with Graves' ophthalmopathy. The CDR3 runs from the conserved cysteine through the conserved F or W. Each record gives: clone size, V gene, D gene, J gene, CDR3 protein, CDR3 DNA. D genes are given only for firm matches. Where a row states a size, it is once, few, many or the class of an expanded clone; other rows omit it.

many	TRBV6-2/TRBV6-3	-	TRBJ2-7	CASSYSMLAQIPYYEQYF	TGTGCCAGCAGTTACTCGATGCTAGCGCAAATACCTTACTACGAGCAGTACTTC
-	TRBV2	-	TRBJ2-5	CASIRIPALQETQYF	TGTGCCAGCATCCGCATACCGGCCCTCCAAGAGACCCAGTACTTC
many	TRBV6-2/TRBV6-3	-	TRBJ2-5	CASSYLPFSTGTQYF	TGTGCCAGCAGTTACCTCCCCTTTTCAACGGGGACCCAGTACTTC
-	TRBV12-3/TRBV12-4	-	TRBJ1-5	CASTPMGDQPQHF	TGTGCCAGCACCCCCATGGGAGATCAGCCCCAGCATTTT
many	TRBV27	-	TRBJ2-7	CASSAIGQRYEQYF	TGTGCCAGCAGCGCGATCGGACAGCGTTACGAGCAGTACTTC
-	TRBV6-2/TRBV6-3	TRBD2	TRBJ2-2	CASSYSTSGGANTGELFF	TGTGCCAGCAGTTACTCGACTAGCGGGGGGGCGAACACCGGGGAGCTGTTTTTT
many	TRBV7-2	-	TRBJ2-3	CASSWTFSTDTQYF	TGTGCCAGCAGCTGGACTTTCTCCACAGATACGCAGTATTTT
once	TRBV20-1	-	TRBJ2-7	CSASGHPSYEQYF	TGCAGTGCTAGTGGGCACCCCTCCTACGAGCAGTACTTC
many	TRBV11-3	TRBD2	TRBJ2-7	CASSLMLAGVGEQYF	TGTGCCAGCAGCTTAATGCTAGCGGGAGTGGGGGAGCAGTACTTC
many	TRBV7-8	-	TRBJ1-5	CASMPHRDPISNQPQHF	TGTGCCAGCATGCCCCACAGGGATCCTATAAGCAATCAGCCCCAGCATTTT
-	TRBV6-2/TRBV6-3	TRBD1	TRBJ1-1	CASSSMTGAHTEAFF	TGTGCCAGCAGCAGTATGACAGGGGCACACACTGAAGCTTTCTTT
-	TRBV24-1	-	TRBJ2-2	CATSAGAPNTGELFF	TGTGCCACCAGTGCAGGAGCCCCGAACACCGGGGAGCTGTTTTTT
many	TRBV5-1	-	TRBJ2-5	CASSLLGDQETQYF	TGCGCCAGCAGCTTGTTGGGGGACCAAGAGACCCAGTACTTC
many	TRBV2	-	TRBJ1-1	CASSEFSLFPEAFF	TGTGCCAGCAGTGAATTTTCCCTTTTCCCTGAAGCTTTCTTT
-	TRBV4-1	-	TRBJ1-5	CASSQGDQPQHF	TGCGCCAGCAGCCAAGGGGACCAGCCCCAGCATTTT
many	TRBV29-1	-	TRBJ2-2	CSVAWGPNTGELFF	TGCAGCGTTGCTTGGGGGCCTAACACCGGGGAGCTGTTTTTT
many	TRBV28	-	TRBJ2-5	CASSPPSGTQYF	TGTGCCAGCAGTCCCCCCTCCGGGACCCAGTACTTC
-	TRBV6-1	TRBD1	TRBJ1-1	CASSERDRTNTEAFF	TGTGCCAGCAGTGAACGGGACAGAACAAACACTGAAGCTTTCTTT
few	TRBV6-2/TRBV6-3	-	TRBJ1-2	CASSLPRTAFGYTF	TGTGCCAGCAGCTTACCACGGACAGCATTTGGCTACACCTTC
-	TRBV6-5	-	TRBJ1-1	CASSFRPGGVNTEAFF	TGTGCCAGCAGTTTCCGCCCCGGTGGCGTTAACACTGAAGCTTTCTTT
many	TRBV28	TRBD2	TRBJ2-5	CASSGGSLKETQYF	TGTGCCAGCAGTGGCGGGAGTTTGAAGGAGACCCAGTACTTC
-	TRBV28	-	TRBJ2-7	CASSFAGGNEQYF	TGTGCCAGCAGTTTTGCAGGGGGGAACGAGCAGTACTTC
many	TRBV20-1	-	TRBJ1-1	CSARAALGEGGTEAFF	TGCAGTGCTAGAGCCGCGTTAGGGGAGGGGGGCACTGAAGCTTTCTTT
many	TRBV7-2	TRBD2	TRBJ2-4	CASSSPGTSGGKDQYF	TGTGCCAGCAGCAGTCCCGGGACTAGCGGAGGAAAGGATCAGTACTTC
many	TRBV9	TRBD1	TRBJ1-1	CASSVEETGAEAFF	TGTGCCAGCAGCGTAGAAGAGACAGGGGCTGAAGCTTTCTTT
-	TRBV20-1	TRBD2	TRBJ2-2	CSARGLAAKVTGELFF	TGCAGTGCTCGAGGACTAGCGGCCAAGGTGACCGGGGAGCTGTTTTTT
-	TRBV12-3/TRBV12-4	-	TRBJ1-2	CASRSPRASDGYTF	TGTGCCAGCAGGTCACCTAGGGCAAGTGATGGCTACACCTTC
many	TRBV30	-	TRBJ1-6	CAWSVRLNWGNSPLHF	TGTGCCTGGAGTGTTCGGCTGAACTGGGGGAATTCACCCCTCCACTTT
few	TRBV6-1	-	TRBJ2-2	CASSEPVITGELFF	TGTGCCAGCAGTGAACCAGTCATTACCGGGGAGCTGTTTTTT
many	TRBV4-1	TRBD1	TRBJ1-5	CASSQEPRTGYILPQHF	TGCGCCAGCAGCCAAGAACCCAGGACAGGCTATATATTGCCCCAGCATTTT
many	TRBV12-3/TRBV12-4	TRBD2	TRBJ2-2	CASSFTTSAVHSAGELFF	TGTGCCAGCAGTTTTACTACTAGCGCAGTTCATAGTGCCGGGGAGCTGTTTTTT
-	TRBV12-3/TRBV12-4	-	TRBJ1-1	CASSLVGVEAFF	TGTGCCAGCAGTTTGGTCGGGGTTGAAGCTTTCTTT
-	TRBV12-3/TRBV12-4	-	TRBJ2-7	CASSWARGEDYEQYF	TGTGCCAGCAGTTGGGCGAGGGGGGAAGACTACGAGCAGTACTTC
many	TRBV10-3	-	TRBJ2-7	CAVGPLEGEQYF	TGTGCCGTCGGGCCCCTAGAAGGCGAGCAGTACTTC
-	TRBV7-9	-	TRBJ1-1	CASSTQGSLTEAFF	TGTGCCAGCAGCACGCAGGGGAGTCTAACTGAAGCTTTCTTT
-	TRBV5-1	-	TRBJ1-1	CASSLEASYTEAFF	TGCGCCAGCAGCTTGGAGGCCAGCTACACTGAAGCTTTCTTT
many	TRBV5-1	-	TRBJ1-5	CASSLQAGVNQPQHF	TGCGCCAGCAGCTTGCAGGCAGGGGTGAATCAGCCCCAGCATTTT
many	TRBV20-1	TRBD2	TRBJ2-2	CSASGRANTGELFF	TGCAGTGCTAGCGGGAGGGCCAACACCGGGGAGCTGTTTTTT
many	TRBV6-5	TRBD1	TRBJ1-1	CASSTQGEGWTEAFF	TGTGCCAGCAGTACTCAGGGGGAAGGGTGGACTGAAGCTTTCTTT
-	TRBV12-3/TRBV12-4	-	TRBJ2-7	CASSFKLGQGSYEQYF	TGTGCCAGCAGTTTTAAGCTGGGCCAGGGGTCCTACGAGCAGTACTTC
many	TRBV30	-	TRBJ1-1	CAWSSQVEAFF	TGTGCCTGGAGTAGCCAAGTTGAAGCTTTCTTT
-	TRBV4-3	-	TRBJ2-5	CASSQEWGWETQYF	TGCGCCAGCAGCCAAGAGTGGGGGTGGGAGACCCAGTACTTC
many	TRBV6-2/TRBV6-3	TRBD1	TRBJ1-5	CASSYLIGTAWGNQPQHF	TGTGCCAGCAGTTACCTGATCGGGACAGCCTGGGGCAATCAGCCCCAGCATTTT
-	TRBV6-1	-	TRBJ1-2	CASSQPGEYGYTF	TGCGCCAGCAGTCAGCCAGGGGAGTATGGCTACACCTTC
many	TRBV20-1	-	TRBJ1-6	CSANIRSSYNSPLHF	TGCAGTGCTAATATCAGGAGCTCCTATAATTCACCCCTCCACTTT
once	TRBV19	-	TRBJ2-7	CASSTANYEQYF	TGTGCCAGTAGTACGGCTAACTACGAGCAGTACTTC
many	TRBV7-2	TRBD1	TRBJ1-6	CASSLQGVIYNSPLHF	TGTGCCAGCAGCCTACAGGGGGTAATCTATAATTCACCCCTCCACTTT
-	TRBV12-3/TRBV12-4	TRBD1	TRBJ2-7	CASSLDPDRAGEQYF	TGTGCCAGCAGTTTAGATCCGGACAGGGCAGGCGAGCAGTACTTC
-	TRBV6-2/TRBV6-3	-	TRBJ2-7	CASSYSFRSSSYEQYF	TGTGCCAGCAGTTACTCGTTCCGCAGTAGCTCCTACGAGCAGTACTTC
many	TRBV11-2	TRBD2	TRBJ2-5	CASSGGLAGGLQETQYF	TGTGCCAGCAGCGGCGGACTAGCGGGAGGACTACAAGAGACCCAGTACTTC
-	TRBV18	TRBD2	TRBJ2-2	CASSPEAGASTGELFF	TGTGCCAGCTCACCAGAAGCGGGGGCTTCCACCGGGGAGCTGTTTTTT
-	TRBV15	TRBD1	TRBJ1-2	CAPSRDSGTAYGYTF	TGTGCACCCAGCAGAGATAGCGGGACAGCCTATGGCTACACCTTC
many	TRBV30	TRBD1	TRBJ1-1	CAWENNGQGAAEAFF	TGTGCCTGGGAGAACAACGGACAGGGGGCCGCTGAAGCTTTCTTT
once	TRBV27	-	TRBJ2-7	CASSLSGGGYSYEQYF	TGTGCCAGCAGTTTATCGGGGGGGGGCTACTCCTACGAGCAGTACTTC
many	TRBV7-9	-	TRBJ2-7	CASSLTQDIYEQYF	TGTGCCAGCAGCTTAACTCAGGACATATACGAGCAGTACTTC
many	TRBV7-2	-	TRBJ2-5	CASRRDTRGQRQETQYF	TGTGCCAGCAGGCGGGACACTAGGGGTCAACGCCAAGAGACCCAGTACTTC
many	TRBV29-1	-	TRBJ2-7	CSVGTAYEQYF	TGCAGCGTTGGGACAGCCTACGAGCAGTACTTC
many	TRBV6-4	-	TRBJ1-1	CASSADSNTEAFF	TGTGCCAGCAGTGCCGACAGCAACACTGAAGCTTTCTTT
many	TRBV15	-	TRBJ2-5	CATSRAGRPQETQYF	TGTGCCACCAGCAGAGCAGGGAGACCCCAAGAGACCCAGTACTTC
once	TRBV6-5	TRBD2	TRBJ2-2	CASSYSRERTGELFF	TGTGCCAGCAGTTACTCGCGGGAGCGGACCGGGGAGCTGTTTTTT